Following are 21 T cell receptor beta chains from one sample sequenced in a study of response to subunit inactivated influenza vaccine. TCRdb analysed the RT-PCR reads with MiXCR anew, one entry per CDR3 protein. This table holds 630,000 or so distinct CDR3 sequences, roughly 14% found once. The source material was PBMCs from blood, sampled 12 days after vaccination. The receptors shown here come from a man in his fifties who received an inactivated influenza vaccine.

This clonotype was seen a handful of times. The rearrangement uses TRBV7-2 and TRBJ2-5; TRBD2 aligns across 9 bases. CDR1 is SGHTA, CDR2 FQGNSA, per germline. V lost 5 bases to trimming and J lost 1 base; unmatched junction nucleotides: 2. This CDR3 comprises 14 residues. CDR3 amino acids: CASSASGVQETQYF. The CDR3 DNA sequence: TGTGCCAGCAGCGCTAGCGGGGTCCAAGAGACCCAGTACTTC.

This clonotype was recorded at least ten times. The junction and the germline gene differ at one end; a read error may be behind it. The chain is built from TRBV3-1 and TRBJ2-7; 8 bases agree with TRBD1. Per the germline V gene, CDR1 is LGHDT and CDR2 is YNNKEL (reference sequence). CDR3 length equals 13 residues. CDR3 sequence reads: CASSPGQGGEQYF. The CDR3 DNA reads TGCGCCAGCAGCCCCGGACAGGGCGGCGAGCAGTACTTC.

This clonotype showed up just a few times. The chain is built from TRBV10-3 and TRBJ2-7, with 7 nucleotides matching TRBD2. After removal of 2 bases from V and 6 bases from J, the junction contained 4 bases not matched to a gene. From germline, CDR1 is ENHRY and CDR2 SYGVKD. CDR3 length equals 13 residues. CDR3 residues: CAISEDGRLEQYF. The CDR3 DNA is TGTGCCATCAGTGAGGACGGGAGGCTCGAGCAGTACTTC.

This clonotype was observed a handful of times. The rearrangement uses TRBV29-1 and TRBJ2-3; either TRBD1 or TRBD2 may fit D (5 bases each). Trimming cost V 4 bases and J 7 bases, with 21 bases left between them. CDR1 and CDR2 (germline): SQVTM, ANQGSEA. The CDR3 is made up of 15 amino acids. The CDR3 protein is CSVAARAGTGHTQYF. The CDR3 region has the DNA TGCAGCGTTGCCGCCCGGGCCGGGACCGGTCATACGCAGTATTTT.

V usage is TRBV2 and J usage is TRBJ2-5; TRBD1 matches 7 bases. J gave up 5 bases and V 7 bases, and 16 bases lay outside the gene matches. This CDR3 has 16 amino acids. Germline V gene lookup returns CDR1 SNHLY and CDR2 FYNNEI. CDR3 loop: CASIETPGQIGETQYF. The CDR3 nucleotides are TGTGCCAGCATCGAAACCCCGGGACAGATTGGGGAGACCCAGTACTTC.

The table lists this clonotype with many counts. CDR3 residues: CASSEGTAEKLFF. Written as DNA, the CDR3 is TGCGCCAGCAGCGAGGGGACAGCGGAAAAACTGTTTTTT. The chain links TRBV5-1 to TRBJ1-4, with 7 bases that match TRBD1. CDR1 SGHRS and CDR2 YFSETQ come from the germline V gene. J gave up 8 bases and V 4 bases, and 5 bases lay outside the gene matches. The CDR3 is 13 residues long. The whole variable domain, remainder taken from reference TRBV5-1 and TRBJ1-4, is KAGVTQTPRYLIKTRGQQVTLSCSPISGHRSVSWYQQTPGQGLQFLFEYFSETQRNKGNFPGRFSGRQFSNSRSEMNVSTLELGDSALYLCASSEGTAEKLFFGSGTQLSVL.

Turning to this clonotype: The germline gene is not matched at one end of the junction; a read error may be the cause. V is TRBV7-9 and J is TRBJ2-2; 7 nucleotides match TRBD1. The CDR3 is made up of 15 amino acids. Looked up from germline, CDR1 is SEHNR and CDR2 is FQNEAQ (reference sequence). CDR3 protein: CASSLVGTAAGELFF. CDR3 DNA: TGTGCCAGCAGTTTAGTTGGGACAGCCGCCGGGGAGCTGTTTTTT.

The chain is built from TRBV9 and TRBJ2-1; 8 bases line up with TRBD1. Trimming took 7 bases from V and 7 from J; bases not matched to a gene: 10. The CDR3 has 14 amino acids. Germline V gives CDR1 SGDLS, CDR2 YYNGEE. The CDR3 DNA reads as TGTGCCAGCGGGGACAGGTCGCCCGCGAATGAGCAGTTCTTC. Translation: CASGDRSPANEQFF.

The CDR3 protein is CASSLRQHEQYF. The CDR3 region has the DNA TGTGCCAGCAGTTTACGGCAGCACGAGCAGTACTTC. The chain employs TRBV12-3 or TRBV12-4 and TRBJ2-7; no firm D call. Deletions cut 2 bases from V and 5 bases from J, with 7 bases between. The CDR3 runs 12 residues.

This clonotype appeared a few times. The chain recombines TRBV20-1 with TRBJ1-1; TRBD1 is a possible D gene (6 bases). The CDR3 runs 13 residues. Germline CDR1 DFQATT, CDR2 SNEGSKA (reference sequence). Between the trimmed V and J ends, which lost 4 bases and 1 base, there was a span of 10 bases. The CDR3 nucleotides are TGCAGTGCTAATCCCAGGGGGAACACTGAAGCTTTCTTT. Protein sequence: CSANPRGNTEAFF.

In this sample, this clonotype turned up a few times. J is TRBJ2-2 and V is TRBV6-2 or TRBV6-3; tentatively, D is TRBD2 (5 bases). The CDR3 is 13 amino acids. Looked up from germline, CDR1 is MNHEY and CDR2 is SVGEGT. V was cut by 10 bases and J by 7 bases, with 16 bases left in between. The CDR3 coding sequence is TGTGCCACCCGGAGAGAGGGAAACGGGGAGCTGTTTTTT. The encoded protein is CATRREGNGELFF.

This sequence joins TRBV4-3 and TRBJ2-1, with 10 bases fitting TRBD2. This CDR3 is 16 amino acids long. Looked up from germline, CDR1 is LGHNA and CDR2 is YSLEER. The V and J ends lost 1 base and 4 bases, in that order; junction bases with no gene match: 4. The CDR3 DNA is TGCGCCAGCAGCCAAGTTAGTAGCGGGGGGTACAATGAGCAGTTCTTC. This translates into CASSQVSSGGYNEQFF.

V and J are TRBV20-1 and TRBJ2-5; TRBD2 agrees at 8 bases. The J segment lost 2 bases and the V segment lost 2 bases, leaving 10 bases of the junction unmatched. Germline V lookup: CDR1 DFQATT, CDR2 SNEGSKA (reference sequence). This CDR3 contains 16 residues. CDR3 in DNA: TGCAGTGCTAGACCCCCTAACGGGGGGGATCAAGAGACCCAGTACTTC. The encoded protein is CSARPPNGGDQETQYF.

This clonotype was seen more than once but under ten times. The chain combines TRBV20-1 with TRBJ1-4; 8 bases fit TRBD1. Germline CDR1 and CDR2: DFQATT and SNEGSKA (reference sequence). J lost 6 bases, V lost 4 bases, and 4 bases had no gene match. The CDR3 contains 13 residues. CDR3 in DNA: TGCAGTGCTAAATCGACAGGGGATGAAAAACTGTTTTTT. It is translated as CSAKSTGDEKLFF.

The DNA for the CDR3 is TGCGCCAGCAGCTTAGGACAGGGGGTCGCGGAGACCCAGTACTTC. Its protein is CASSLGQGVAETQYF. The chain joins TRBV5-1 to TRBJ2-5; 10 bases align to TRBD1. CDR1 and CDR2 from the germline V gene are SGHRS and YFSETQ. The V segment lost 2 bases and the J segment 5 bases; nucleotides outside the gene matches: 6. The CDR3 extends over 15 amino acids.

This clonotype was seen many times. The chain uses TRBV7-2 and TRBJ2-1; D gene ambiguous. This CDR3 has 15 amino acids. CDR1 SGHTA and CDR2 FQGNSA come from the germline V gene. V was cut by 3 bases and J by 0 bases, with 9 bases left in between. CDR3 DNA sequence: TGTGCCAGCAGCTTGGAAGATTTCTCCTACAATGAGCAGTTCTTC. Its translation: CASSLEDFSYNEQFF.

This clonotype was seen only a few times. The rearrangement uses TRBV2 and TRBJ2-7; TRBD1 agrees at 8 bases. This CDR3 is 15 amino acids long. V shed 4 bases and J 0 bases; nucleotides not matched to a gene: 5. Germline CDR1 reads SNHLY; CDR2 reads FYNNEI. CDR3 residues: CASSATGGTSYEQYF. For the CDR3, the DNA is TGTGCCAGCAGTGCTACAGGGGGAACCTCCTACGAGCAGTACTTC.

Many counts were recorded for this clonotype. The CDR3 loop is CSDWDRGSYSPGELFF. The CDR3 nucleotides are TGCAGCGATTGGGACAGGGGATCTTATAGCCCCGGGGAGCTGTTTTTT. V and J are TRBV29-1 and TRBJ2-2; 10 bases are a match to TRBD1. Germline trimming cut 7 bases from V and 6 bases from J; bases unmatched to any gene: 14. Germline V gene data show CDR1 as SQVTM and CDR2 as ANQGSEA. This CDR3 comprises 16 residues.

This clonotype was recorded a few times. V is TRBV2 and J is TRBJ2-1; 14 positions agree with TRBD2. This CDR3 spans 15 amino acids. Germline trimming cut 7 bases from V and 5 bases from J; bases unmatched to any gene: 4. Germline-derived CDR1 and CDR2 are SNHLY and FYNNEI. As DNA, the CDR3 is TGTGCCAGCATCCGGACTAGCGGGGGGCACAATGAGCAGTTCTTC. It specifies CASIRTSGGHNEQFF.

The sample holds many counts of this clonotype. The chain couples TRBV7-6 to TRBJ2-3; 11 bases match TRBD2. The CDR3 extends over 17 amino acids. V dropped 1 base and J dropped 4; count of bases not matched to a gene: 7. Germline CDR1 is SGHVS and CDR2 is FNYEAQ. The CDR3 region has the DNA TGTGCCAGCAGCTTAGTACTAGCGGGAGTAGGGGCAGATACGCAGTATTTT. This codes for CASSLVLAGVGADTQYF.

The chain uses TRBV7-9 and TRBJ2-1; 9 bases match TRBD2. Germline V gene lookup returns CDR1 SEHNR and CDR2 FQNEAQ (reference sequence). With 7 bases clipped from V and 8 bases from J, the junction kept 12 bases outside the gene matches. The CDR3 is 15 residues long. The CDR3 spells CASTQLAGALHEQFF. The CDR3 nucleotides read TGTGCCAGCACCCAATTAGCGGGAGCTCTCCATGAGCAGTTCTTC.